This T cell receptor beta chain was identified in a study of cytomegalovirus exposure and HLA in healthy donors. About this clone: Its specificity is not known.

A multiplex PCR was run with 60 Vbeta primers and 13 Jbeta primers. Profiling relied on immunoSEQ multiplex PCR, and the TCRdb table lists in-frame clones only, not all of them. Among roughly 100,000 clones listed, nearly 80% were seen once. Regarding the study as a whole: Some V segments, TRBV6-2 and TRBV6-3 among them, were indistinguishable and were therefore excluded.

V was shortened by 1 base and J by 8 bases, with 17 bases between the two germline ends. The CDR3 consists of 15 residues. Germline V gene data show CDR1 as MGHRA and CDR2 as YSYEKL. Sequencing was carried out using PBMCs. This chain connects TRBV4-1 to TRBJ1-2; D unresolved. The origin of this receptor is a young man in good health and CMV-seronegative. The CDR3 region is CASSQGLRLAGGYTF. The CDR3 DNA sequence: TGCGCCAGCAGCCAAGGACTCCGCCTCGCGGGGGGCTACACCTTC.